Listed below are T cell receptor beta chains from one sample, sequenced in a study of human thymus T cells. Assay: immunoSEQ multiplex PCR; the TCRdb copy retains only in-frame clones and omits some. The data contain 55,000 to 70,000 clones, about 93% of them singletons. The sample comprised blood. The origin of the receptors is a boy younger than two with a congenital heart defect but otherwise immunologically healthy. Both conserved end residues are part of each CDR3. The D gene is left open where the match is weak. Rows give clone size only sometimes, using once, few, many, or a class for an expanded clone.

CDR3aa,CDR3nt,v_gene,abundance,d_gene,j_gene
CASSIDGGSGNTQYF,TGTGCCAGTAGTATAGATGGTGGGTCGGGGAATACGCAGTATTTT,TRBV19,once,NA,TRBJ2-3
CASWDTLRPAEYF,TGTGCCAGCTGGGACACCCTCCGACCCGCGGAGTACTTC,TRBV27,NA,NA,TRBJ2-5
CASSITRTGSYNEQFF,TGTGCCAGCAGCATTACCCGGACAGGCTCCTACAATGAGCAGTTCTTC,TRBV9,NA,TRBD1,TRBJ2-1
CASSEAGTGSSFF,TGTGCCAGCAGTGAGGCCGGGACAGGGTCATCTTTCTTT,TRBV2,NA,TRBD1,TRBJ1-1
CASSQENSKYEQYF,TGTGCCAGCAGCCAAGAGAACTCGAAATACGAGCAGTACTTC,TRBV4-2,NA,NA,TRBJ2-7
CASSRYDPSYEQYF,TGTGCCAGCAGTCGCTATGATCCCTCCTACGAGCAGTACTTC,TRBV6-6,NA,NA,TRBJ2-7
CASSDQGPQETQYF,TGTGCCAGCAGTGACCAGGGACCTCAAGAGACCCAGTACTTC,TRBV25-1,NA,NA,TRBJ2-5
CASSQDLGGVTYQETQYF,TGTGCCAGCAGCCAAGATCTAGGAGGGGTGACGTACCAAGAGACCCAGTACTTC,TRBV4-2,NA,NA,TRBJ2-5
CASSPRGQGYEQYF,TGTGCCAGCAGCCCTCGGGGACAGGGCTACGAGCAGTACTTC,TRBV5-4,NA,TRBD1,TRBJ2-7
CASSSLRQGLGETQYF,TGCGCCAGCAGCTCCCTACGACAGGGGCTTGGGGAGACCCAGTACTTC,TRBV5-1,NA,TRBD1,TRBJ2-5
CASSDGAGVGYTF,TGTGCCAGCAGTGATGGGGCAGGGGTTGGCTACACCTTC,TRBV25-1,NA,NA,TRBJ1-2
CASSINHAAIYNEQFF,TGTGCCAGTAGTATTAACCATGCTGCGATATACAATGAGCAGTTCTTC,TRBV19,NA,NA,TRBJ2-1
CASSSGTGLYEQYF,TGTGCCAGTAGTTCCGGGACAGGCCTTTACGAGCAGTACTTC,TRBV19,NA,TRBD1,TRBJ2-7
CASSLRGASTDTQYF,TGTGCCAGCAGCTTACGGGGGGCTAGCACAGATACGCAGTATTTT,TRBV11-2,NA,NA,TRBJ2-3
CASSPGLAGEQYF,TGTGCCAGCAGCCCGGGACTAGCCGGCGAGCAGTACTTC,TRBV11-3,NA,TRBD2,TRBJ2-7
CSVEDRADEKLFF,TGCAGCGTGGAGGACAGGGCGGATGAAAAACTGTTTTTT,TRBV29-1,NA,TRBD1,TRBJ1-4
CASSLTGGPSPYNEQFF,TGTGCCAGCAGCTTAACGGGGGGGCCGTCCCCCTACAATGAGCAGTTCTTC,TRBV7-3,NA,NA,TRBJ2-1
CSALFGYTF,TGCAGTGCCCTCTTTGGCTACACCTTC,TRBV20-1,NA,NA,TRBJ1-2
CASRPGTGGSYEQYF,TGTGCCAGCAGACCGGGGACAGGGGGCTCCTACGAGCAGTACTTC,TRBV28,NA,TRBD1,TRBJ2-7
CASSQPGGFIGELFF,TGCGCCAGCAGCCAACCCGGGGGCTTCATCGGGGAGCTGTTTTTT,TRBV4-1,NA,NA,TRBJ2-2
CAISVGTGELFF,TGTGCCATCAGTGTTGGCACCGGGGAGCTGTTTTTT,TRBV10-3,once,NA,TRBJ2-2
CASSYWGPEETQYF,TGTGCCAGCAGTTACTGGGGGCCCGAAGAGACCCAGTACTTC,TRBV6-5,NA,NA,TRBJ2-5
CASSYTGQGANEKLFF,TGCGCCAGCAGCTACACCGGACAGGGGGCGAATGAAAAACTGTTTTTT,TRBV5-1,NA,TRBD1,TRBJ1-4
CASSPNTGYNEQFF,TGTGCCAGTAGTCCTAACACAGGGTACAATGAGCAGTTCTTC,TRBV19,NA,NA,TRBJ2-1
CASSGKGAANEKLFF,TGCGCCAGCAGCGGAAAGGGGGCAGCTAATGAAAAACTGTTTTTT,TRBV5-1,NA,TRBD1,TRBJ1-4
CASSYLEGEKLFF,TGTGCCAGCAGTTACTTAGAGGGGGAAAAACTGTTTTTT,TRBV6-5,NA,NA,TRBJ1-4
CASSFSTNEKLFF,TGTGCCAGCAGTTTTTCAACTAATGAAAAACTGTTTTTT,TRBV27,NA,NA,TRBJ1-4
CASSRDRNTGELFF,TGCGCCAGCAGCCGGGACAGGAACACCGGGGAGCTGTTTTTT,TRBV4-1,NA,TRBD1,TRBJ2-2
CASSLWGAETQYF,TGTGCCAGCAGTTTATGGGGGGCAGAGACCCAGTACTTC,TRBV27,NA,NA,TRBJ2-5
CASSPSRGRNGYTF,TGCGCCAGCAGCCCGAGCCGGGGTAGAAATGGCTACACCTTC,TRBV5-1,NA,NA,TRBJ1-2
CASSSGQLAYGYTF,TGTGCCAGCAGCTCGGGACAGCTGGCCTATGGCTACACCTTC,TRBV7-9,NA,TRBD1,TRBJ1-2
CASSYPGQGATEAFF,TGCGCCAGCAGCTACCCAGGGCAGGGGGCCACTGAAGCTTTCTTT,TRBV4-1,NA,TRBD1,TRBJ1-1
CASSLGGVDTQYF,TGCGCCAGCAGCTTGGGAGGGGTAGATACGCAGTATTTT,TRBV5-1,once,NA,TRBJ2-3
CASSFRGEKLFF,TGTGCCAGCAGTTTCAGGGGTGAAAAACTGTTTTTT,TRBV28,NA,NA,TRBJ1-4
CASSMGSGGNQPQHF,TGTGCCAGTAGTATGGGGTCTGGTGGCAATCAGCCCCAGCATTTT,TRBV19,NA,NA,TRBJ1-5
CASSYFMDTNEKLFF,TGTGCCAGCAGTTATTTTATGGACACTAATGAAAAACTGTTTTTT,TRBV6-6,NA,NA,TRBJ1-4